Listed below are T cell receptor beta chains from one sample, sequenced in a study of T cell repertoires in cytomegalovirus infection. MiXCR, run by TCRdb on the reads, gives a single entry per CDR3 protein. The table has some 300,000 distinct CDR3 sequences, roughly 13% seen once; the top ten hold around 9%. Sequencing used PBMCs. These receptors all come from a human donor in good health (CMV status not recorded). Some clones in this sample may be carry-over from other donors' samples. Both conserved end residues are part of each CDR3. D genes are given only for firm matches. The size entry is marked missing in some rows and otherwise reads once, few, many or a size class.

d_call,v_call,clone_size,j_call,cdr3_aa,cdr3_nt
-,TRBV29-1,few,TRBJ2-1,CSGRGGDEQFF,TGCAGCGGCAGGGGTGGCGATGAGCAGTTCTTC
-,TRBV7-2,many,TRBJ2-2,CASSGRNTGELFF,TGTGCCAGCAGCGGACGAAACACCGGGGAGCTGTTTTTT
TRBD2,TRBV27,-,TRBJ2-7,CASSPLAGGSIAEQYF,TGTGCCAGCAGTCCCCTAGCGGGAGGGTCCATTGCGGAGCAGTACTTC
TRBD1,TRBV20-1,-,TRBJ1-2,CSANQPGTGGYGYTF,TGCAGTGCTAACCAACCGGGAACAGGGGGCTATGGCTACACCTTC
-,TRBV10-3,-,TRBJ2-3,CAISESLGTDTQYF,TGTGCCATCAGTGAGTCGCTAGGTACAGATACGCAGTATTTT
TRBD2,TRBV20-1,few,TRBJ2-3,CSAGVLAGGTDTQYF,TGCAGTGCTGGAGTACTAGCGGGAGGCACAGATACGCAGTATTTT
-,TRBV4-1,many,TRBJ1-5,CASSPPGRDQPQHF,TGCGCCAGCAGCCCGCCCGGGCGGGATCAGCCCCAGCATTTT
-,TRBV19,-,TRBJ2-5,CASSIGLGLGDIQETQYF,TGTGCCAGTAGTATCGGCCTTGGCCTCGGGGACATACAAGAGACCCAGTACTTC
TRBD1,TRBV6-5,many,TRBJ2-1,CASSFQTGGIYNEQFF,TGTGCCAGCAGTTTTCAGACAGGGGGCATATACAATGAGCAGTTCTTC
TRBD2,TRBV4-3,-,TRBJ2-1,CASSQDLAGKELF,TGCGCCAGCAGCCAAGATCTAGCGGGAAAGGAGCTCTTC
-,TRBV7-3,-,TRBJ2-2,CASSSGSPKPANTGELFF,TGTGCCAGCAGCTCAGGGTCCCCGAAGCCAGCGAACACCGGGGAGCTGTTTTTT
-,TRBV28,-,TRBJ1-2,CASSLGSTYYTF,TGTGCCAGCAGCCTCGGGTCTACTTACTACACCTTC
-,TRBV7-2,many,TRBJ2-7,CASSLVMLPYEQYF,TGTGCCAGCAGCTTAGTTATGCTTCCTTACGAGCAGTACTTC
-,TRBV11-3,many,TRBJ1-2,CASSLPDSREAYGYTF,TGTGCCAGCAGCTTACCGGATAGCCGAGAAGCCTATGGCTACACCTTC
TRBD1,TRBV20-1,many,TRBJ1-2,CSAGLRDRNYGYTF,TGCAGTGCAGGCCTCCGGGACAGAAACTATGGCTACACCTTC
TRBD1,TRBV12-3/TRBV12-4,-,TRBJ1-5,CASSRQGGAQPQHF,TGTGCCAGCAGTCGACAGGGAGGGGCTCAGCCCCAGCATTTT
TRBD1,TRBV4-1,few,TRBJ1-3,CASRNQGAGGNTIYF,TGCGCCAGCCGGAATCAGGGGGCTGGCGGAAACACCATATATTTT
-,TRBV7-8,many,TRBJ2-1,CASSLVEQFF,TGTGCCAGCAGCTTAGTTGAGCAGTTCTTC
TRBD2,TRBV6-2/TRBV6-3,few,TRBJ2-1,CASSRSGTRDNEQFF,TGTGCCAGCAGTCGAAGCGGGACTAGAGACAATGAGCAGTTCTTC
TRBD1,TRBV6-1,few,TRBJ1-1,CASSDLADRGKTEAFF,TGTGCCAGCAGTGACCTGGCGGACAGGGGGAAGACTGAAGCTTTCTTT
TRBD2,TRBV6-4,many,TRBJ2-3,CASSESGGSTDTQYF,TGTGCCAGCAGTGAGAGCGGGGGGAGCACAGATACGCAGTATTTT
-,TRBV4-2,many,TRBJ1-3,CASSSRDTPGAGNTIYF,TGTGCCAGCAGCTCACGAGACACCCCGGGGGCTGGAAACACCATATATTTT
-,TRBV6-1,-,TRBJ2-1,CASSLSTVTEQFF,TGTGCCAGCAGCCTCTCGACGGTGACCGAGCAGTTCTTC
-,TRBV20-1,few,TRBJ1-2,CSARVRQVSGYTF,TGCAGTGCTAGAGTTCGTCAGGTTTCTGGCTACACCTTC
-,TRBV28,many,TRBJ2-1,CASSFETEYNEQFF,TGTGCCAGCAGTTTCGAAACCGAGTACAATGAGCAGTTCTTC
TRBD1,TRBV15,-,TRBJ2-6,CATSGGQGNSGANVLTF,TGTGCCACCAGCGGCGGACAGGGGAATTCTGGGGCCAACGTCCTGACTTTC
-,TRBV6-2/TRBV6-3,many,TRBJ1-1,CASSYVPRNTEAFF,TGTGCCAGCAGTTATGTTCCGAGGAACACTGAAGCTTTCTTT
-,TRBV28,few,TRBJ2-5,CASSLPPLGGLTETQYF,TGTGCCAGCAGTCTACCCCCCTTAGGGGGACTAACGGAGACCCAGTACTTC
-,TRBV20-1,-,TRBJ1-2,CSARVEGSYGYTF,TGCAGTGCTAGAGTAGAGGGATCCTATGGCTACACCTTC
TRBD1,TRBV7-2,many,TRBJ1-4,CASSLVQGREKLFF,TGTGCCAGCAGCTTAGTACAGGGGCGCGAAAAACTGTTTTTT
TRBD1,TRBV10-3,many,TRBJ1-2,CAISESRTGPYGYTF,TGTGCCATCAGTGAGTCGAGGACAGGACCCTATGGCTACACCTTC
-,TRBV7-2,many,TRBJ2-4,CASSQSIGTGQKNIQYF,TGTGCCAGCAGCCAGTCTATCGGTACCGGACAGAAAAACATTCAGTACTTC
-,TRBV29-1,-,TRBJ2-1,CSGGLSYNEQFF,TGCAGTGGAGGGCTCTCCTACAATGAGCAGTTCTTC
-,TRBV14,-,TRBJ1-1,CASSQQDSLEAFF,TGTGCCAGCAGCCAACAGGACAGCCTTGAAGCTTTCTTT
-,TRBV28,many,TRBJ2-1,CASSAGSWAGTHF,TGTGCCAGCAGTGCTGGGTCGTGGGCGGGGACGCACTTC
-,TRBV5-6,few,TRBJ1-3,CASSFPRTAGNTIYF,TGTGCCAGCAGCTTCCCCAGGACGGCGGGAAACACCATATATTTT
TRBD2,TRBV25-1,few,TRBJ2-1,CASSEYQAGHEQFF,TGTGCCAGCAGTGAATATCAAGCGGGGCATGAGCAGTTCTTC
TRBD2,TRBV28,many,TRBJ2-7,CASLTPGGPIKNEQYF,TGTGCCAGTCTAACCCCGGGAGGGCCCATTAAAAACGAGCAGTACTTC
-,TRBV28,few,TRBJ1-4,CASSSPGPGANEKLFF,TGTGCCAGCAGTTCACCCGGGCCTGGGGCTAATGAAAAACTGTTTTTT
-,TRBV29-1,-,TRBJ2-5,CSGDVSEETQYF,TGCAGCGGGGATGTCTCAGAAGAGACCCAGTACTTC
-,TRBV20-1,-,TRBJ2-1,CSVLDRSNEQFF,TGCAGTGTTCTAGACAGGTCCAATGAGCAGTTCTTC
-,TRBV7-9,few,TRBJ1-1,CASSLIGEVTEAFF,TGTGCCAGCAGCTTAATAGGGGAAGTCACTGAAGCTTTCTTT